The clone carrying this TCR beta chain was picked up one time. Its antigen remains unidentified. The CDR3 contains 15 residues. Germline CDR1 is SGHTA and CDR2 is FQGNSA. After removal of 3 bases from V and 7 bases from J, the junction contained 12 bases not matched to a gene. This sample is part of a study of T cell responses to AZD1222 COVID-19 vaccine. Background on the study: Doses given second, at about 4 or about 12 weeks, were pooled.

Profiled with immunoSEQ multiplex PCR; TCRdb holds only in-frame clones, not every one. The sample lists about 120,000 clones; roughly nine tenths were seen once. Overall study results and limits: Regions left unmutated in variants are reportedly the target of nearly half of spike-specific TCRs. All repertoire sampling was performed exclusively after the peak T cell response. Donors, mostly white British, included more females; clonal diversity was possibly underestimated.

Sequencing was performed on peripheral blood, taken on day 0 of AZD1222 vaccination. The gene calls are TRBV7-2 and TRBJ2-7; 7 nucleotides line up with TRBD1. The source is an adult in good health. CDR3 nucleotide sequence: TGTGCCAGCAGCTTCCCTCTTGACAGGGTTAATGAGCAGTACTTC. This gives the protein CASSFPLDRVNEQYF.